Below are 3 T cell receptor beta chains sequenced from a single sample in a study of T cells in Graves' hyperthyroidism and ophthalmopathy. TCR beta CDR3 sequences were amplified from RNA transcripts. The study used the HTBI primer set for a first-round RT-PCR of the TCR CDR3. From the multiplex PCR reads, TCRdb called clonotypes with MiXCR, one entry per CDR3 protein. The table has under 400,000 distinct CDR3 sequences, around 14% seen once. Sequences were obtained from blood. The receptors here all came from a woman in her late teens or twenties with Graves' hyperthyroidism.

This clonotype has ten or more counts. This sequence joins TRBV6-5 and TRBJ1-5, with 7 bases that match TRBD1. The CDR3 spans 17 residues. V lost 6 bases and J lost 5; bases outside the gene matches: 16. Germline lookup yields CDR1 MNHEY and CDR2 SVGAGI. The CDR3, as DNA: TGTGCCAGCAGCTCCCGGGTGGAGGGGGCTGGGGATCAGCCCCAGCATTTT. Its protein product is CASSSRVEGAGDQPQHF.

At least ten counts were recorded for this clonotype. The chain has TRBV7-8 and TRBJ2-1; TRBD1 agrees at 9 bases. J gave up 1 base and V 5 bases, and 3 bases lay outside the gene matches. Germline V gene lookup returns CDR1 SGHVS and CDR2 FQNEAQ. This CDR3 is 15 amino acids long. The CDR3 DNA reads TGTGCCAGCAGCGGGGGACAGGGTTCCTACAATGAGCAGTTCTTC. Protein sequence: CASSGGQGSYNEQFF.

This clonotype has a count of ten or more. The rearrangement links TRBV7-8 to TRBJ1-5; the D is unclear. CDR3 length: 14 residues. Trimming took 1 base from V and 7 from J, leaving 11 bases between them. Germline CDR1 SGHVS, CDR2 FQNEAQ. CDR3 in amino acids: CASSLVPLFQPQHF. Written as DNA, the CDR3 is TGTGCCAGCAGCTTAGTCCCCCTATTCCAGCCCCAGCATTTT.